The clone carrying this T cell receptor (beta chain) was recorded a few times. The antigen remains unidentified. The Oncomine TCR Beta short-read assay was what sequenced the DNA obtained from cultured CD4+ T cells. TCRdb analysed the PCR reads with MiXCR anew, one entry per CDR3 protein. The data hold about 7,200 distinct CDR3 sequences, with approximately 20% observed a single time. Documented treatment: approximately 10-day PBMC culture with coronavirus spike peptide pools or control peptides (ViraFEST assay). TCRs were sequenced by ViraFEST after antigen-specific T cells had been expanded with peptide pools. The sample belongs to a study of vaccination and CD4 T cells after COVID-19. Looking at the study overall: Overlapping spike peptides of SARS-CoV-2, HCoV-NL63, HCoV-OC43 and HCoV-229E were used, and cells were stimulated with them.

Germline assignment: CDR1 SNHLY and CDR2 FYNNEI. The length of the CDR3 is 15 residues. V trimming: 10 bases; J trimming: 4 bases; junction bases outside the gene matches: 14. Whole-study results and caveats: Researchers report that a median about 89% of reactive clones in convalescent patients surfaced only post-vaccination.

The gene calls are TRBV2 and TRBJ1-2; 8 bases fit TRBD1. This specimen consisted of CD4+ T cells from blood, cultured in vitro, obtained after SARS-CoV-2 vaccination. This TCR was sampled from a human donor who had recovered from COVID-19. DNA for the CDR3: TGTGCCATCCGTACAATGCAGGGGGCGGTCTATGGCTACACCTTC. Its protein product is CAIRTMQGAVYGYTF.